One T cell receptor (beta chain) is described in this entry. The CDR3 has 15 amino acids. V lost 4 bases to trimming and J lost 0 bases; unmatched junction nucleotides: 6. Germline V gives CDR1 SGHRS, CDR2 YFSETQ. This sample is drawn from a study of blood T cells in healthy people across ages. The use of a sample-barcoded 5' primer and a J-beta primer mix characterized a second PCR of about 7 to 12 cycles. TCRdb analysed the 5' RACE reads with MiXCR anew, one entry per CDR3 protein. The table records about 1.6 million distinct CDR3 sequences, about 32% of them present only once. Material: blood. The clonotype was recovered from a woman aged 25 to 39 in good health. V is TRBV5-1 and J is TRBJ2-7; 8 nucleotides agree with TRBD1. The CDR3 loop reads CASSQRQGSSYEQYF. As DNA, the CDR3 is TGCGCCAGCAGCCAAAGACAGGGGAGCTCCTACGAGCAGTACTTC.